These 19 T cell receptor beta chains were sequenced from one sample in a study of Graves' ophthalmopathy and Graves' hyperthyroidism listed by TCRdb under 2018. This sample was sequenced with an Illumina HiSeq 2000. For repertoire sequencing, the TCR beta CDR3 regions were amplified from RNA transcripts. The first round of RT-PCR was done with HTBI primers and the Qiagen OneStep RT-PCR kit, and was followed by a second round of multiplex PCR, then size selection and purification. The public reads were quality trimmed at Q25 with fastp and then assembled into clones with MiXCR by TCRdb, keeping productive beta chains. Merged by CDR3 protein, the rows form single entries marked with the most common genes and DNA. The sample table holds approximately 700,000 distinct CDR3 sequences, of which roughly 40% were seen once. About 40% of the sample is held by the ten biggest clonotypes. What was sequenced was peripheral blood. Source of these receptors: an adult man with Graves' ophthalmopathy.

In this sample, this clonotype turned up a few times. This rearrangement joins TRBV11-2 to TRBJ1-4; TRBD1 might be the D (6 bases). The CDR3 consists of 16 residues. From germline, CDR1 is SGHAT and CDR2 FQNNGV. The V and J ends lost 1 base and 6 bases respectively, with 15 bases between them. CDR3: CASSLGFRTVDEKLFF. The DNA of the CDR3 is TGTGCCAGCAGCTTAGGGTTTCGGACAGTTGATGAAAAACTGTTTTTT.

The chain recombines TRBV7-9 with TRBJ2-7; D not certain. The V end lost 3 bases, the J end lost 2 bases, and 11 bases lay between the germline ends. The CDR3 contains 14 residues. Germline V gives CDR1 SEHNR, CDR2 FQNEAQ (reference sequence). The CDR3 loop reads CASSFLETTYEQYF. CDR3 sequence (DNA): TGTGCCAGCAGCTTTCTAGAAACAACCTACGAGCAGTACTTC.

The J gene is TRBJ1-1, the V gene TRBV10-3; D call uncertain. The V end lost 10 bases, the J end lost 1 base, and 22 bases lay between the germline ends. Germline V CDR1 and CDR2: ENHRY, SYGVKD. The CDR3 totals 16 residues. Written as DNA, the CDR3 is TGTGCCAGCAGACAAGCTAGCTTTGGTGCGAACACTGAAGCTTTCTTT. Translating gives CASRQASFGANTEAFF.

At least ten counts were recorded for this clonotype. Here the CDR3 reads CASRMTGTPEAFF. The CDR3 DNA is TGTGCCAGTAGGATGACAGGGACGCCTGAAGCTTTCTTT. The chain carries TRBV19 and TRBJ1-1; 7 bases are a match to TRBD1. The CDR3 contains 13 residues. V was pared by 6 bases and J by 6 bases, with 7 bases of the junction left unmatched. Germline CDR1 reads LNHDA; CDR2 reads SQIVND (reference sequence).

At least ten counts were recorded for this clonotype. The chain links TRBV19 to TRBJ1-5, with D tentatively TRBD1 (6 bases). This CDR3 region has 13 residues. V was cut by 7 bases and J by 3 bases, with 10 bases left in between. Germline-derived CDR1 and CDR2 are LNHDA and SQIVND (reference sequence). CDR3: CASTTGINQPQHF. The CDR3, as DNA: TGTGCCAGTACAACAGGGATCAATCAGCCCCAGCATTTT.

This clonotype was recorded many times. The chain uses TRBV25-1 and TRBJ2-2; D is unresolved. The CDR3 length is 12 residues. V gave up 9 bases and J gave up 5 bases, with 10 bases separating them. Germline-derived CDR1 and CDR2 are MGHDK and SYGVNS. CDR3 coding DNA: TGTGCCAGTAGTAGACCAACCGGGGAGCTGTTTTTT. Amino acid sequence: CASSRPTGELFF.

This clonotype was detected only once. The chain links TRBV20-1 to TRBJ1-1; 8 bases match TRBD1. With 6 bases clipped from V and 7 bases from J, the junction kept 10 bases outside the gene matches. CDR3 length: 13 amino acids. Germline V gene lookup returns CDR1 DFQATT and CDR2 SNEGSKA (reference sequence). DNA of the CDR3: TGCAGTGCGGAGACGGACAGGGACCGTGAAGCTTTCTTT. Protein sequence: CSAETDRDREAFF.

This clonotype appeared a few times. The rearrangement uses TRBV5-4 and TRBJ2-7, with TRBD1 identical over 11 bases. Germline V CDR1 and CDR2: SGHNT, YYREEE (reference sequence). The CDR3 is 15 amino acids. V trimming: 6 bases; J trimming: 3 bases; junction bases outside the gene matches: 8. The CDR3 here is CASTQGQGGIYEQYF. CDR3 nucleotides: TGTGCCAGCACCCAGGGACAGGGGGGAATCTACGAGCAGTACTTC.

As to this clonotype: A junction end diverges from the germline sequence, so it may reflect a read error. V usage is TRBV7-9 and J usage is TRBJ1-4; perhaps TRBD1 as D (5 bases). The CDR3 totals 14 residues. CDR1 and CDR2 (germline): SEHNR, FQNEAQ (reference sequence). CDR3 DNA sequence: TGCGCCAGCAGCCATACCCTGGGGGGTGAAAAACTGTTTTTT. Translated, it gives CASSHTLGGEKLFF.

This clonotype is a singleton in its sample. V is TRBV15 and J is TRBJ1-1; possibly TRBD1 for D (6 bases). Germline CDR1 LNHNV, CDR2 YYDKDF (reference sequence). V lost 0 bases, J lost 2 bases, and 13 bases lay in between. CDR3 length: 16 amino acids. CDR3 sequence: CATSRDREGGNTEAFF. In DNA, the CDR3 is TGTGCCACCAGCAGAGATAGGGAGGGGGGAAACACTGAAGCTTTCTTT.

This chain links TRBV14 with TRBJ2-7; D may be TRBD1 (5 bases). From germline, CDR1 is SGHDN and CDR2 FVKESK. The CDR3 sequence is 14 residues long. V dropped 3 bases and J dropped 5 bases, with 14 bases sitting between them. The CDR3 spells CASSQVLGHHEQYF. The CDR3 nucleotides read TGTGCCAGCAGCCAGGTTTTAGGACACCACGAGCAGTACTTC.

About this clonotype itself: This sequence may be a read error, since a much larger clone differs from it by one base. The missing conserved phenylalanine or tryptophan at the end of this CDR3 makes a read error likely. The V gene is TRBV2, the J gene TRBJ1-2, with 7 bases matching TRBD1. The CDR3 length is 13 residues. Germline lookup yields CDR1 SNHLY and CDR2 FYNNEI. J lost 3 bases, V lost 4 bases, and 2 bases had no gene match. The CDR3 sequence: CASSGGQYYGYTY. DNA of the CDR3: TGTGCCAGCAGTGGGGGACAGTACTATGGCTACACCTAC.

The rearrangement uses TRBV20-1 and TRBJ1-2; tentatively, D is TRBD1 (6 bases). Between the trimmed V and J ends, which lost 6 bases and 2 bases, there was a span of 13 bases. This CDR3 has 13 amino acids. Germline CDR1 and CDR2: DFQATT and SNEGSKA (reference sequence). CDR3 in amino acids: CSAEGGDNYGYTF. CDR3 nucleotides: TGCAGTGCCGAAGGGGGGGACAACTATGGCTACACCTTC.

This clonotype has ten or more counts. This chain's CDR3 is CASSSTGIGRQTQYF. Written as DNA, the CDR3 is TGTGCCAGCAGCAGTACAGGGATTGGTCGGCAGACCCAGTACTTC. This chain uses TRBV7-2 with TRBJ2-5, with D maybe TRBD1 (6 bases). Germline V lookup: CDR1 SGHTA, CDR2 FQGNSA. This CDR3 is 15 amino acids long. V was shortened by 5 bases and J by 6 bases, with 19 bases between the two germline ends. Full variable domain (remainder filled in from reference TRBV7-2 and TRBJ2-5): GAGVSQSPSNKVTEKGKDVELRCDPISGHTALYWYRQSLGQGLEFLIYFQGNSAPDKSGLPSDRFSAERTGGSVSTLTIQRTQQEDSAVYLCASSSTGIGRQTQYFGPGTRLLVL.

The gene calls are TRBV20-1 and TRBJ2-7; D remains unclear. The CDR3 consists of 13 residues. Germline values: CDR1 DFQATT, CDR2 SNEGSKA (reference sequence). V lost 6 bases to trimming and J lost 2 bases, with 14 bases between them. The CDR3 nucleotides read TGCAGTGCCGATCCCACTTCTACCTACGAGCAGTACTTC. Protein: CSADPTSTYEQYF.

The chain couples TRBV11-2 to TRBJ1-2; D possibly corresponds to TRBD1 (6 bases). The CDR3 sequence is 15 residues long. From germline, CDR1 is SGHAT and CDR2 FQNNGV. Trimming took 1 base from V and 8 from J, leaving 17 bases between them. The CDR3 coding sequence is TGTGCCAGCAGCTTAGCCCGGCCAGGGGAGGGAGGCTACACCTTC. It codes for CASSLARPGEGGYTF.

The sample holds a few counts of this clonotype. The chain joins TRBV20-1 to TRBJ2-5; 9 positions match TRBD1. Germline CDR1 reads DFQATT; CDR2 reads SNEGSKA (reference sequence). V lost 6 bases and J lost 3; bases outside the gene matches: 5. The CDR3 has 13 amino acids. CDR3 loop: CSAPDRGKETQYF. In DNA form, the CDR3 reads TGCAGTGCGCCGGACAGGGGTAAAGAGACCCAGTACTTC.

The chain carries TRBV29-1 and TRBJ1-5, with a tentative D call TRBD1 (5 bases). Germline CDR1 is SQVTM and CDR2 is ANQGSEA. The ends were cut back, 8 bases at V and 11 bases at J, with 22 bases in the middle. The CDR3 has 13 amino acids. This CDR3 is CSTAGPGGETQHF. The CDR3 nucleotides read TGCAGCACGGCCGGACCGGGAGGGGAGACCCAGCATTTT.

The chain uses TRBV20-1 and TRBJ2-5, with a weak D call TRBD1 (6 bases). V lost 6 bases and J lost 5, with 13 bases in between. Per germline, CDR1 DFQATT and CDR2 SNEGSKA (reference sequence). This CDR3 is built from 12 residues. CDR3 bases: TGCAGTGCCTTGAACAGGGATGAGACCCAGTACTTC. It translates to CSALNRDETQYF.